This TCR beta chain was sequenced during a study of blood T cell repertoires in COVID-19. Study at large: The samples span acute and convalescent COVID-19 from the United States, Italy and Spain. Sources were T cells, B-cell-depleted T cells, or PBMCs; the material itself was cDNA or gDNA.

In the original analysis: Reference gene primers were amplified, and this amplification served to estimate nucleated cell counts. The table came from immunoSEQ multiplex PCR; TCRdb's copy has only in-frame clones and leaves some out. V, J and clone size are those of that table, while D and trimming were read from the DNA. Altogether about 35,000 clones are present, approximately 78% being singletons, with the ten largest covering approximately 40%. The length of the CDR3 is 14 residues. Looked up from germline, CDR1 is MNHEY and CDR2 is SVGAGI. Between the trimmed V and J ends, which lost 7 bases and 0 bases, there was a span of 12 bases.

The TCR comes from a man of 80 years or more with active or convalescent COVID-19. The sequencing input was peripheral blood. The V call is TRBV6-5, the J call TRBJ1-1; D ambiguous. Written as DNA, the CDR3 is TGTGCCAGCATGAGCGGGGAGTTGAACACTGAAGCTTTCTTT. It encodes CASMSGELNTEAFF.